This T cell receptor beta chain was sequenced in a study of radiation and T cells in renal cell carcinoma. At the level of the study: Nephrectomy followed 15 Gy stereotactic body radiation by 4 weeks. Broader study findings: From baseline, blood top tumor clonotypes peaked at 2 weeks post-radiation.

The CDR3 contains 15 residues. V was shortened by 6 bases and J by 9 bases, with 23 bases between the two germline ends. Germline CDR1 reads ENHRY; CDR2 reads SYGVKD. Time point of the sample: baseline pretreatment blood. The treatment denotes: 15 Gy SBRT to primary tumor, nephrectomy 4 weeks later. Serial blood draws occurred at baseline and 2 and 4 weeks post-SBRT. The patient's renal cell carcinoma had clear cell pathology. TCRdb's copy holds only in-frame clones and misses some; the assay was immunoSEQ multiplex PCR. Of more than 140,000 clones in the sample, less than 85% were seen once. Comment on this clone: Its cognate antigen is unknown.

The sequence was collected from a woman in her 50s with renal cell carcinoma. The sample here was blood, taken from a patient whose treatment included radiotherapy and nephrectomy. This rearrangement joins TRBV10-3 to TRBJ2-5; D assignment may be TRBD1 or TRBD2 (6 bases each). In nucleotides, the CDR3 is TGTGCCATCAGGGCCGGGTTGGGGGGACAAGGGTCCCAGTACTTC. It yields the protein CAIRAGLGGQGSQYF.